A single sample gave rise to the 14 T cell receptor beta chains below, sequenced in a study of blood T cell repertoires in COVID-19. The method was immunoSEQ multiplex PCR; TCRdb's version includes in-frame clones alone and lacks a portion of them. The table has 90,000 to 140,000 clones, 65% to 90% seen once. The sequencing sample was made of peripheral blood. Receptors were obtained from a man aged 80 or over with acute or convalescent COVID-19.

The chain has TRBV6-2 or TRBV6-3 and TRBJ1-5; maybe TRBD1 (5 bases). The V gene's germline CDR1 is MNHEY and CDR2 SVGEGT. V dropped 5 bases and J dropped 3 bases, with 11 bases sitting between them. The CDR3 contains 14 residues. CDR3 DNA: TGTGCCAGCAGTAAGGGACTGTACAATCAGCCCCAGCATTTT. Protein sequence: CASSKGLYNQPQHF.

CDR3 in DNA: TGTGCCAGCAGGGGACAGGGTTCACCCCTCCACTTT. It translates to CASRGQGSPLHF. The gene calls are TRBV25-1 and TRBJ1-6; TRBD1 agrees at 9 bases. The germline CDR1 and CDR2 sequences are MGHDK and SYGVNS. With 6 bases clipped from V and 9 bases from J, the junction kept 0 bases outside the gene matches. The CDR3 is 12 amino acids.

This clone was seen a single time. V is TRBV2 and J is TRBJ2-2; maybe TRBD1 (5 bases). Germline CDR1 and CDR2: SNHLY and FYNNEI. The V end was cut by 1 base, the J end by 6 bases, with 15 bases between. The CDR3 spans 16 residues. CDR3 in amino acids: CASSEESGWGSGELFF. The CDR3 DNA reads TGTGCCAGCAGTGAAGAGTCAGGGTGGGGTTCCGGGGAGCTGTTTTTT.

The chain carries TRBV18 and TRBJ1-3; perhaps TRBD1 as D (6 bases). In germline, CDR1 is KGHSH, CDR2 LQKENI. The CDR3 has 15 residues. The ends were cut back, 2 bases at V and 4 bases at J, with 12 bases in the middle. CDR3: CASSPGQGRGNTIYF. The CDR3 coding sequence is TGTGCCAGCTCACCAGGGCAGGGGAGAGGAAACACCATATATTTT. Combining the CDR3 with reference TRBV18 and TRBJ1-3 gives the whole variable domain NAGVMQNPRHLVRRRGQEARLRCSPMKGHSHVYWYRQLPEEGLKFMVYLQKENIIDESGMPKERFSAEFPKEGPSILRIQQVVRGDSAAYFCASSPGQGRGNTIYFGEGSWLTVV.

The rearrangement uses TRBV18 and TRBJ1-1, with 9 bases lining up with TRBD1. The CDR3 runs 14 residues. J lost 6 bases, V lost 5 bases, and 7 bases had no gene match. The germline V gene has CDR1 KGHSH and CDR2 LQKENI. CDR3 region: CASSMDRGNAEAFF. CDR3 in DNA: TGTGCCAGCTCAATGGACAGGGGTAACGCTGAAGCTTTCTTT.

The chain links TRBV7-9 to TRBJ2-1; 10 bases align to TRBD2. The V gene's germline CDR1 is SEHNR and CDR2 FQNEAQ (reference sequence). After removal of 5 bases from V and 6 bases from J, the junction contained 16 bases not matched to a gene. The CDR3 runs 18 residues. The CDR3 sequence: CASSRDTVAGGGGNEQFF. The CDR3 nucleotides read TGTGCCAGCAGCCGGGATACCGTAGCGGGAGGAGGGGGCAATGAGCAGTTCTTC.

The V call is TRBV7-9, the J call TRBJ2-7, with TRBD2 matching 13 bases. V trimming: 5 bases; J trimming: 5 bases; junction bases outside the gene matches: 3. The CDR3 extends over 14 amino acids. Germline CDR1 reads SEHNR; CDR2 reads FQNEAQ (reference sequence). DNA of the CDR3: TGTGCCAGCAGCAGGACTAGCGGGAGTCACGAGCAGTACTTC. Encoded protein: CASSRTSGSHEQYF.

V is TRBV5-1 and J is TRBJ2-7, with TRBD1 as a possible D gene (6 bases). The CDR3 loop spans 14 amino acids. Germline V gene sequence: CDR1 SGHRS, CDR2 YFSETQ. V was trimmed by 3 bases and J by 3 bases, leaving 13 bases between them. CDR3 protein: CASSSGTFRYEQYF. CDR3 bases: TGCGCCAGCAGCTCTGGGACATTCCGCTACGAGCAGTACTTC.

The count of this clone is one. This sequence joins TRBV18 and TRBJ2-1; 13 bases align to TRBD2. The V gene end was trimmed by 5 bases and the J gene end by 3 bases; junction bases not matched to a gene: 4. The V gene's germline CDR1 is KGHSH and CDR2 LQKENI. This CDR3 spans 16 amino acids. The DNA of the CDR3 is TGTGCCAGCTCATTGGGACTAGCGGGAAGCTACAATGAGCAGTTCTTC. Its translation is CASSLGLAGSYNEQFF.

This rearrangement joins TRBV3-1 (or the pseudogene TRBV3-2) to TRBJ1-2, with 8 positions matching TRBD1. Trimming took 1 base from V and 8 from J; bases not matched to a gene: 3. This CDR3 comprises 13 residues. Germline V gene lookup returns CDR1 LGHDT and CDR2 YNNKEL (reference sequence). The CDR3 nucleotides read TGTGCCAGCAGCCAAGCAGGGGGCGGCGGCTACACCTTC. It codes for CASSQAGGGGYTF.

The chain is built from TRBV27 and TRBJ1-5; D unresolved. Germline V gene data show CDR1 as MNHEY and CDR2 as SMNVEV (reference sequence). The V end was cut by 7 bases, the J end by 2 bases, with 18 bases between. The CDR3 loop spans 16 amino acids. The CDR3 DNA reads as TGTGCCAGCACCCTCTCCTGGAGCGGAGGCAATCAGCCCCAGCATTTT. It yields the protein CASTLSWSGGNQPQHF.

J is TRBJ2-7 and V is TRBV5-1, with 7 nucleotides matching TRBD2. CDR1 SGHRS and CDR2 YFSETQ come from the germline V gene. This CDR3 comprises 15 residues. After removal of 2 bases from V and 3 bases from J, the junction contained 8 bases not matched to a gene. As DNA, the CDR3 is TGCGCCAGCAGCTTCGGGGGGACTCATTACTACGAGCAGTACTTC. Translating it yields CASSFGGTHYYEQYF.

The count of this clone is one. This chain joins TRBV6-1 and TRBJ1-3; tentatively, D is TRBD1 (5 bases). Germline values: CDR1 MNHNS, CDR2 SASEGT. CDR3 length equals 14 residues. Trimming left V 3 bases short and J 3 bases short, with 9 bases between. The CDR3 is CASSETAFGNTIYF. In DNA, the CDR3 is TGTGCCAGCAGTGAGACAGCTTTTGGAAACACCATATATTTT.

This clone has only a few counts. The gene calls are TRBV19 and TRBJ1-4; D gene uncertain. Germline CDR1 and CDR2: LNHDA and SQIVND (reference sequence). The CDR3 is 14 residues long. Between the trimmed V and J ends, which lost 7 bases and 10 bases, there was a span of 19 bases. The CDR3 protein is CASINRALEGKLFF. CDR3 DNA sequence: TGTGCCAGTATCAACCGGGCCCTAGAGGGAAAACTGTTTTTT.